This entry lists 10 T cell receptor beta chains sequenced from one sample in a study of T cells in Graves' hyperthyroidism and ophthalmopathy. Amplification targeted TCR beta CDR3 regions from RNA transcripts. The HTBI primer set drove a first-round RT-PCR of the TCR CDR3. One entry per CDR3 protein, called by TCRdb with MiXCR from the multiplex PCR reads. There are around 600,000 distinct CDR3 sequences in the sample; approximately 15% occur only once, and around 13% lies in the top ten. Sequencing input: blood. The receptor source for this set is a woman aged 45-65 years with Graves' ophthalmopathy.

This clonotype was picked up many times. The V gene is TRBV6-1, the J gene TRBJ2-1; no definite D call. CDR1 is MNHNS and CDR2 is SASEGT in the germline V gene. Trimming stripped 3 bases from V and 9 bases from J, with 18 bases between. CDR3 length: 15 residues. CDR3 residues: CASSDPPDTGVEQFF. The CDR3 bases are TGTGCCAGCAGTGACCCCCCCGACACCGGAGTTGAGCAGTTCTTC.

This clonotype came up many times. V is TRBV12-3 or TRBV12-4 and J is TRBJ1-1; D perhaps matches TRBD1 (5 bases). The CDR3 is 13 residues long. V was trimmed by 3 bases and J by 5 bases, leaving 10 bases between them. The CDR3, as DNA: TGTGCCAGCAGTTTTTCAGGGCGGACTGAAGCTTTCTTT. This encodes CASSFSGRTEAFF.

Ten or more counts support this clonotype. The chain combines TRBV20-1 with TRBJ1-1; TRBD1 matches 8 bases. Trimming cost V 4 bases and J 2 bases; bases outside gene matches: 12. The CDR3 is 16 amino acids. CDR1 and CDR2 (germline): DFQATT, SNEGSKA (reference sequence). CDR3 sequence (DNA): TGCAGTGCTACCTTATCGACAGGGGTAGTCAACACTGAAGCTTTCTTT. It specifies CSATLSTGVVNTEAFF.

This clonotype was seen at least ten times. V and J are TRBV2 and TRBJ2-3; D is perhaps TRBD1 (5 bases). Germline V lookup: CDR1 SNHLY, CDR2 FYNNEI. V was shortened by 0 bases and J by 1 base, with 8 bases between the two germline ends. CDR3 length equals 15 residues. This CDR3 reads CASSEALQGTDTQYF. For the CDR3, the DNA is TGTGCCAGCAGTGAAGCGCTACAGGGCACAGATACGCAGTATTTT. The variable domain in full, with the rest retrieved from reference TRBV2 and TRBJ2-3, is EPEVTQTPSHQVTQMGQEVILRCVPISNHLYFYWYRQILGQKVEFLVSFYNNEISEKSEIFDDQFSVERPDGSNFTLKIRSTKLEDSAMYFCASSEALQGTDTQYFGPGTRLTVL.

This chain connects TRBV2 to TRBJ1-2; D not resolved. From germline, CDR1 is SNHLY and CDR2 FYNNEI. There are 14 residues in the CDR3. Trimming stripped 5 bases from V and 7 bases from J, with 17 bases between. CDR3 loop: CASSYATDAGGYTF. In nucleotides, the CDR3 is TGTGCCAGCAGTTACGCGACGGATGCTGGTGGCTACACCTTC. The entire variable domain, with the rest obtained from reference TRBV2 and TRBJ1-2, is as follows: EPEVTQTPSHQVTQMGQEVILRCVPISNHLYFYWYRQILGQKVEFLVSFYNNEISEKSEIFDDQFSVERPDGSNFTLKIRSTKLEDSAMYFCASSYATDAGGYTFGSGTRLTVV.

This clonotype was picked up many times. The chain recombines TRBV27 with TRBJ2-4; possibly TRBD2 for D (6 bases). The germline V gene encodes CDR1 MNHEY and CDR2 SMNVEV (reference sequence). The CDR3 covers 14 residues. Trimming removed 5 bases from V and 5 bases from J, with 13 bases in between. CDR3 in amino acids: CASSPGAWENIQYF. DNA for the CDR3: TGTGCCAGCAGTCCGGGAGCCTGGGAAAACATTCAGTACTTC.

Many counts were recorded for this clonotype. This chain connects TRBV7-3 to TRBJ2-1; 7 bases match TRBD2. This CDR3 region has 17 residues. CDR1 SGHTA and CDR2 FQGTGA come from the germline V gene. V shed 1 base and J 9 bases; nucleotides not matched to a gene: 15. The CDR3 region has the DNA TGTGCCAGCAGCTTAAGTGTAATGGGCGGGAGTGGAGCTGAGCAGTTCTTC. Amino acids: CASSLSVMGGSGAEQFF.

This clonotype was detected many times. The J gene is TRBJ1-1, the V gene TRBV12-3 or TRBV12-4; the D gene is possibly TRBD1 (6 bases). Trimming took 2 bases from V and 0 from J, leaving 10 bases between them. This CDR3 is built from 15 residues. The CDR3 nucleotides are TGTGCCAGCAGTTTACGCGGGGACATGAACACTGAAGCTTTCTTT. Translated: CASSLRGDMNTEAFF.

Ten or more counts support this clonotype. V and J are TRBV28 and TRBJ1-2; 8 bases line up with TRBD1. CDR1 MDHEN and CDR2 SYDVKM come from the germline V gene. With V trimmed by 2 bases and J by 8 bases, 7 bases remained unmatched. The CDR3 sequence is 14 residues long. For the CDR3, the DNA is TGTGCCAGCAGTTTAACTGCACAGGGGGAAGGCTACACCTTC. Amino acids: CASSLTAQGEGYTF.

This clonotype turned up a few times. The chain combines TRBV3-1 with TRBJ1-1, with D possibly TRBD1 on 6 matching bases. The CDR3 contains 15 residues. Trimming shortened V by 1 base and J by 4 bases, and 13 bases separated the two germline ends. Germline V gene lookup returns CDR1 LGHDT and CDR2 YNNKEL (reference sequence). CDR3 amino acids: CASSQVRGYATEAFF. The CDR3 coding sequence is TGTGCCAGCAGCCAAGTCAGGGGATACGCCACTGAAGCTTTCTTT. Full variable domain (remainder filled in from reference TRBV3-1 and TRBJ1-1): DTAVSQTPKYLVTQMGNDKSIKCEQNLGHDTMYWYKQDSKKFLKIMFSYNNKELIINETVPNRFSPKSPDKAHLNLHINSLELGDSAVYFCASSQVRGYATEAFFGQGTRLTVV.